These 24 T cell receptor beta chains originate from one sample sequenced in a study of vaccination and CD4 T cells after COVID-19. Their cognate antigens are unknown. Treatment in this sample: approximately 11-day PBMC culture with coronavirus spike peptide pools or control peptides (ViraFEST assay). The assay that was used to sequence DNA from cultured CD4+ T cells was the Oncomine TCR Beta short-read assay. TCRdb reanalysed the PCR reads using MiXCR and keeps one entry per CDR3 protein. In the table there are 20,000 or so distinct CDR3 sequences, about 50% of which are singletons. Sequenced: CD4+ T cells from blood, cultured in vitro. Every receptor here comes from a human donor who had recovered from COVID-19.

The chain links TRBV11-2 to TRBJ2-2, with D possibly matching TRBD1 (5 bases). Germline lookup yields CDR1 SGHAT and CDR2 FQNNGV. Trimming removed 4 bases from V and 5 bases from J, with 17 bases in between. The length of the CDR3 is 16 residues. CDR3 in DNA: TGTGCCAGCAGCTCAACGTGGGGCCTCATTACCGGGGAGCTGTTTTTT. It specifies CASSSTWGLITGELFF.

The chain uses TRBV5-1 and TRBJ2-7; 11 bases agree with TRBD1. The CDR3 has 14 amino acids. Germline lookup yields CDR1 SGHRS and CDR2 YFSETQ. Losses at the gene ends were 4 bases for V and 2 bases for J; bases not matched to a gene: 2. The CDR3 loop reads CASSRGQGAYEQYF. The CDR3 nucleotides read TGCGCCAGCAGCAGGGGACAGGGGGCCTACGAGCAGTACTTC.

This clonotype was counted a few times. V gene TRBV20-1 combines with J gene TRBJ1-4; D unresolved. Trimming removed 5 bases from V and 0 bases from J, with 10 bases in between. This CDR3 spans 14 amino acids. Looked up from germline, CDR1 is DFQATT and CDR2 is SNEGSKA (reference sequence). Here the CDR3 reads CSAPTDPTNEKLFF. CDR3 sequence (DNA): TGCAGTGCTCCAACAGATCCAACTAATGAAAAACTGTTTTTT.

This clonotype was counted a few times. V is TRBV2 and J is TRBJ1-5; D is uncertain. The V gene's germline CDR1 is SNHLY and CDR2 FYNNEI. The CDR3 runs to 14 residues. V lost 7 bases and J 5 bases, leaving 15 bases between the germline ends. The DNA of the CDR3 is TGTGCCAGCACTACCCAGGAGGGTTATCAGCCCCAGCATTTT. Protein product: CASTTQEGYQPQHF.

This chain links TRBV7-8 with TRBJ1-2; D not resolved. Germline CDR1 reads SGHVS; CDR2 reads FQNEAQ. This CDR3 has 17 residues. With 2 bases removed from V and 7 bases from J, the gap between germline ends came to 23 bases. CDR3 in amino acids: CASSLRLLSSDLGGYTF. CDR3 nucleotides: TGTGCCAGCAGCTTAAGGCTGCTTAGCTCGGACCTGGGTGGCTACACCTTC.

This chain links TRBV12-3 or TRBV12-4 with TRBJ2-7, with 9 bases aligning to TRBD1. J gave up 1 base and V 5 bases, and 6 bases lay outside the gene matches. This CDR3 has 15 amino acids. This chain's CDR3 is CASSDPGTGSYEQYF. In nucleotides, the CDR3 is TGTGCCAGCAGTGACCCCGGGACAGGGTCCTACGAGCAGTACTTC.

This chain connects TRBV20-1 to TRBJ2-7; D gene ambiguous. Trimming took off 4 bases at V and 3 bases at J, with 19 bases between the two ends. Germline V gene lookup returns CDR1 DFQATT and CDR2 SNEGSKA (reference sequence). The CDR3 totals 15 residues. The CDR3 coding sequence is TGCAGTGCTATAGTCCCCCAATTTGGGGTCTACGAGCAGTACTTC. Encoded protein: CSAIVPQFGVYEQYF.

This clonotype was picked up a small number of times. The chain carries TRBV12-5 and TRBJ1-5, with D possibly being TRBD1 (6 bases). Germline CDR1 LGHNT, CDR2 FRNRAP. Trimming cost V 4 bases and J 6 bases, with 10 bases left between them. This CDR3 has 13 amino acids. This CDR3 is CASGWGLSQPQHF. As DNA, the CDR3 is TGTGCTAGTGGTTGGGGGCTTAGTCAGCCCCAGCATTTT.

The J gene is TRBJ1-1, the V gene TRBV5-1, with D unclear. From germline, CDR1 is SGHRS and CDR2 YFSETQ. The ends were cut back, 6 bases at V and 5 bases at J, with 17 bases in the middle. The length of the CDR3 is 14 residues. CDR3 region: CASILDPAGTEAFF. The CDR3, as DNA: TGCGCCAGCATCCTCGACCCAGCCGGGACTGAAGCTTTCTTT.

The V call is TRBV28, the J call TRBJ2-6; tentative D call: TRBD1 (5 bases). Germline CDR1 and CDR2: MDHEN and SYDVKM. This CDR3 is 18 amino acids long. With 8 bases removed from V and 2 bases from J, the gap between germline ends came to 22 bases. In DNA form, the CDR3 reads TGTGCCAGCTACTCCGTGTGGGGCGTAGCAACTGGGGCCAACGTCCTGACTTTC. This translates into CASYSVWGVATGANVLTF.

The V gene is TRBV5-1, the J gene TRBJ1-6; D gene uncertain. Germline values: CDR1 SGHRS, CDR2 YFSETQ. This CDR3 is built from 11 residues. Between the trimmed V and J ends, which lost 4 bases and 14 bases, there was a span of 10 bases. CDR3 DNA: TGCGCCAGCAGCGATCGGACGACCCTCCACTTT. Translated: CASSDRTTLHF.

The chain is built from TRBV7-2 and TRBJ1-5, with TRBD1 as a possible D gene (6 bases). Trimming shortened V by 4 bases and J by 7 bases, and 26 bases separated the two germline ends. Germline lookup yields CDR1 SGHTA and CDR2 FQGNSA. This CDR3 comprises 18 residues. The CDR3 DNA reads TGTGCCAGCAGCTCCCGACAAGATGGCCAGGGGATAAACCAGCCCCAGCATTTT. Protein sequence: CASSSRQDGQGINQPQHF.

The chain couples TRBV20-1 to TRBJ2-3; 11 bases fit TRBD2. This CDR3 contains 15 residues. Germline CDR1 and CDR2: DFQATT and SNEGSKA (reference sequence). The CDR3 nucleotides are TGCAGAGCCCGACCTAGCGGGAGGCCGACAGATACGCAGTATTTT. This codes for CRARPSGRPTDTQYF.

This rearrangement joins TRBV7-2 to TRBJ1-3; tentatively, D is TRBD1 (5 bases). The CDR3 is 16 residues long. Germline CDR1 SGHTA, CDR2 FQGNSA. The V end lost 1 base, the J end lost 0 bases, and 10 bases lay between the germline ends. The CDR3: CASSLDWTISGNTIYF. The DNA for the CDR3 is TGTGCCAGCAGCTTAGACTGGACAATCTCTGGAAACACCATATATTTT. Complete variable domain (other parts from reference TRBV7-2 and TRBJ1-3): GAGVSQSPSNKVTEKGKDVELRCDPISGHTALYWYRQSLGQGLEFLIYFQGNSAPDKSGLPSDRFSAERTGGSVSTLTIQRTQQEDSAVYLCASSLDWTISGNTIYFGEGSWLTVV.

This clonotype was found a few times. This sequence joins TRBV11-2 and TRBJ1-1, with TRBD1 as a possible D gene (5 bases). Germline CDR1 is SGHAT and CDR2 is FQNNGV. The V end lost 4 bases, the J end lost 6 bases, and 21 bases lay between the germline ends. The CDR3 spans 16 residues. The CDR3 loop is CASSSTIYGRGSEAFF. The CDR3 coding sequence is TGTGCCAGCAGCTCAACGATCTACGGAAGGGGCTCTGAAGCTTTCTTT.

This chain uses TRBV6-4 with TRBJ2-6; D may be TRBD1 (5 bases). The V gene's germline CDR1 is MRHNA and CDR2 SNTAGT. CDR3 size: 15 residues. The V end was cut by 5 bases, the J end by 2 bases, with 10 bases between. Here the CDR3 DNA reads TGTGCCAGCAGTCCAGGGCTGCCTGGGGCCAACGTCCTGACTTTC. Protein product: CASSPGLPGANVLTF.

The chain recombines TRBV7-9 with TRBJ2-7, with D perhaps matching TRBD1 (7 bases). Germline V CDR1 and CDR2: SEHNR, FQNEAQ (reference sequence). The CDR3 spans 16 residues. Trimming shortened V by 5 bases and J by 0 bases, and 17 bases separated the two germline ends. CDR3 loop: CASSPGGQLISYEQYF. The CDR3 DNA reads as TGTGCCAGCAGCCCCGGGGGACAGTTGATCTCCTACGAGCAGTACTTC.

This clonotype has a handful of counts. For the CDR3, the DNA is TGTGCCAGCAGTCCCCCCCTGGGACAGGGTGGCACTGAAGCTTTCTTT. Encoded protein: CASSPPLGQGGTEAFF. The rearrangement links TRBV6-1 to TRBJ1-1; 9 bases agree with TRBD1. The germline V gene encodes CDR1 MNHNS and CDR2 SASEGT. The CDR3 is 16 residues long. J gave up 4 bases and V 5 bases, and 11 bases lay outside the gene matches.

The gene calls are TRBV7-9 and TRBJ1-1, with D perhaps matching TRBD1 (5 bases). Germline-derived CDR1 and CDR2 are SEHNR and FQNEAQ (reference sequence). The CDR3 has 17 residues. Trimming took 4 bases from V and 0 from J, leaving 18 bases between them. DNA for the CDR3: TGTGCCAGCAGCTCCCGGACATCCCTTGGGGTGAACACTGAAGCTTTCTTT. Residues: CASSSRTSLGVNTEAFF.

This clonotype has just a few counts. This chain connects TRBV27 to TRBJ1-3; D is ambiguous. The germline CDR1 and CDR2 sequences are MNHEY and SMNVEV (reference sequence). V lost 2 bases and J 0 bases, leaving 5 bases between the germline ends. The CDR3 runs 14 residues. The CDR3 sequence is CASSLRSSGNTIYF. CDR3 bases: TGTGCCAGCAGTTTACGGTCCTCTGGAAACACCATATATTTT.

This clonotype came up a few times. The rearrangement links TRBV11-2 to TRBJ2-1; D possibly corresponds to TRBD2 (5 bases). V shed 4 bases and J shed 4 bases, with 11 bases lying between them. Germline loops: CDR1 SGHAT, CDR2 FQNNGV. This CDR3 has 14 amino acids. CDR3 protein: CASSSQRTYNEQFF. The DNA of the CDR3 is TGTGCCAGCAGCTCCCAAAGGACTTACAATGAGCAGTTCTTC.

The chain has TRBV7-8 and TRBJ2-2; D is possibly TRBD1 (5 bases). V lost 4 bases and J 6 bases, leaving 15 bases between the germline ends. This CDR3 has 15 amino acids. Germline CDR1 and CDR2: SGHVS and FQNEAQ. CDR3 sequence: CASSSFSGYPGELFF. CDR3 bases: TGTGCCAGCAGCTCATTTTCAGGGTATCCCGGGGAGCTGTTTTTT.

This chain links TRBV7-3 with TRBJ2-7, with D unresolved. CDR1 is SGHTA and CDR2 is FQGTGA in the germline V gene. Trimming took 4 bases from V and 2 from J, leaving 12 bases between them. This CDR3 contains 14 residues. The CDR3 region is CASSSRSGTYEQYF. The DNA for the CDR3 is TGTGCCAGCAGCTCCCGTTCTGGGACCTACGAGCAGTACTTC.

This chain uses TRBV5-1 with TRBJ1-2, with D tentatively TRBD1 (6 bases). Trimming took off 0 bases at V and 4 bases at J, with 7 bases between the two ends. Germline V gives CDR1 SGHRS, CDR2 YFSETQ. There are 13 residues in the CDR3. CDR3 DNA: TGCGCCAGCAGCTTGGAACAGGGCTATGGCTACACCTTC. This sequence encodes CASSLEQGYGYTF.